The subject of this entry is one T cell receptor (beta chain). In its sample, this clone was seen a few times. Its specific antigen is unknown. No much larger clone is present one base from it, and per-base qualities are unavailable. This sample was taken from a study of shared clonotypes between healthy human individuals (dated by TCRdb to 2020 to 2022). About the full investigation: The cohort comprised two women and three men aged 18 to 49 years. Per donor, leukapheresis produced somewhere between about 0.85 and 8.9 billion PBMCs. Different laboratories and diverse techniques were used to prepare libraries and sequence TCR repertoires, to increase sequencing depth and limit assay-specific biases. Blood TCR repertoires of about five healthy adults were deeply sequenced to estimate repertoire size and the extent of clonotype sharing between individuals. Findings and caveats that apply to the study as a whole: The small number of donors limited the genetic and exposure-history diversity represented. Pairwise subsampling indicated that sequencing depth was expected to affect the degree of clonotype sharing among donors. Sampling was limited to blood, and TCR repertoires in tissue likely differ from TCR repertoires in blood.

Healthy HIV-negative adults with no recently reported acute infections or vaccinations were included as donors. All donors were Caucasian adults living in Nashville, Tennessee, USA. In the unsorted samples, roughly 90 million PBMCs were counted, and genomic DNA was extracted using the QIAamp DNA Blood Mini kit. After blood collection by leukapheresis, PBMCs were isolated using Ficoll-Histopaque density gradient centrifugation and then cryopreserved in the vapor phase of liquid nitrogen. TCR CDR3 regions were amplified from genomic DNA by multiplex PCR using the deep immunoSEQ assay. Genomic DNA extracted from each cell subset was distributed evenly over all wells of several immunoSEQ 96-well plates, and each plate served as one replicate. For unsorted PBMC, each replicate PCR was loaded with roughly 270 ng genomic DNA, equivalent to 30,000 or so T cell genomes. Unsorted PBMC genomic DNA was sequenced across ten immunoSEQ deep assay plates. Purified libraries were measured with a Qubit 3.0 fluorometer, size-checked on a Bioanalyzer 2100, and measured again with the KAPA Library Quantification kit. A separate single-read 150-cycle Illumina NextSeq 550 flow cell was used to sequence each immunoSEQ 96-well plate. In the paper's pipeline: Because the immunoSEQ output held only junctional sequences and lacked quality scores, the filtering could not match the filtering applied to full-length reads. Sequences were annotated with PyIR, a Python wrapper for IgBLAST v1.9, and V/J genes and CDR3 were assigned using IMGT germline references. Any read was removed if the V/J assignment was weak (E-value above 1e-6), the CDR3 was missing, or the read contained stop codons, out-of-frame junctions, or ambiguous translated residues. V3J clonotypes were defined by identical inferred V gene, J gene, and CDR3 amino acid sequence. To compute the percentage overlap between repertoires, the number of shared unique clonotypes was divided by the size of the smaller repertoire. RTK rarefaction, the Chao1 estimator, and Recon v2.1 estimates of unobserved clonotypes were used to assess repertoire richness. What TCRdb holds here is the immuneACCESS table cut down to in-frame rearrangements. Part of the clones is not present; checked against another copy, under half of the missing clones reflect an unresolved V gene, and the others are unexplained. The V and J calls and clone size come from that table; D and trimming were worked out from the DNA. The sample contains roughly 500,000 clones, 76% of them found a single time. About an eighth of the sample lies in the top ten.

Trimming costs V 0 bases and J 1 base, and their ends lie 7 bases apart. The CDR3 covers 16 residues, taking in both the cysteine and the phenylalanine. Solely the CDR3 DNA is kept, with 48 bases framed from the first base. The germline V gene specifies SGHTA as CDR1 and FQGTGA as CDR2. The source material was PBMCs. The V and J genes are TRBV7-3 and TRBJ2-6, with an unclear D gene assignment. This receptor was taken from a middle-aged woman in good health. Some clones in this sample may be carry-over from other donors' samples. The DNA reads TGTGCCAGCAGCTTAACAGCTAGTTCTGGGGCCAACGTCCTGACTTTC. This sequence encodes CASSLTASSGANVLTF.